This entry lists 13 T cell receptor beta chains sequenced from one sample in a study of brain T cells in children with intractable seizures. Produced via immunoSEQ multiplex PCR; TCRdb's table is partial and in-frame only. This sample carries hundreds of thousands of clones, over 90% of them seen once, and the ten largest clones take around 6%. Time point denoted: blood from clinic visit 5 months post-surgery; TSC patient then seizure free. The sequencing used peripheral blood, collected less than 6 months after surgery. These receptors were taken from a boy in the first two years of life with tuberous sclerosis and intractable seizures.

The J gene is TRBJ2-3, the V gene TRBV2, with 11 bases aligning to TRBD2. From germline, CDR1 is SNHLY and CDR2 FYNNEI. The CDR3 spans 19 residues. V dropped 7 bases and J dropped 5; count of bases not matched to a gene: 20. In DNA form, the CDR3 reads TGTGCCAGCACTGTAGTAAAACCCCGAACTAGCGGGAGAATAGATACGCAGTATTTT. Translated: CASTVVKPRTSGRIDTQYF.

This sequence joins TRBV6-5 and TRBJ2-2; 7 positions agree with TRBD2. With V trimmed by 4 bases and J by 5 bases, 10 bases remained unmatched. The CDR3 has 16 amino acids. The germline V gene has CDR1 MNHEY and CDR2 SVGAGI. The DNA of the CDR3 is TGTGCCAGCAGTTTCTCATATAGCGGGTCTACCGGGGAGCTGTTTTTT. Encoded protein: CASSFSYSGSTGELFF.

The chain has TRBV13 and TRBJ2-5, with D possibly being TRBD1 or TRBD2 (5 bases each). Germline V gene sequence: CDR1 PRHDT, CDR2 FYEKMQ (reference sequence). The CDR3 length is 18 residues. The ends were cut back, 3 bases at V and 2 bases at J, with 22 bases in the middle. The CDR3 region is CASSFDRHPRGVQETQYF. CDR3 bases: TGTGCCAGCAGCTTTGATCGCCACCCGAGGGGTGTTCAAGAGACCCAGTACTTC. The whole variable domain, remainder taken from reference TRBV13 and TRBJ2-5, is AAGVIQSPRHLIKEKRETATLKCYPIPRHDTVYWYQQGPGQDPQFLISFYEKMQSDKGSIPDRFSAQQFSDYHSELNMSSLELGDSALYFCASSFDRHPRGVQETQYFGPGTRLLVL.

The chain carries TRBV10-2 and TRBJ1-4, with D perhaps TRBD1 (5 bases). Germline V gives CDR1 WSHSY, CDR2 SAAADI. This CDR3 contains 14 residues. V was pared by 3 bases and J by 5 bases, with 10 bases between. The CDR3 nucleotides read TGCGCCAGCAGTGACGACAGAACCAATGAAAAACTGTTTTTT. As protein: CASSDDRTNEKLFF.

The gene calls are TRBV5-4 and TRBJ2-5; 10 bases agree with TRBD2. CDR3 length: 16 amino acids. Losses at the gene ends were 5 bases for V and 5 bases for J; bases not matched to a gene: 12. Germline assignment: CDR1 SGHNT and CDR2 YYREEE (reference sequence). This CDR3 is CASRRGAGGPQETQYF. CDR3 coding DNA: TGTGCCAGCAGACGAGGAGCGGGAGGGCCACAGGAGACCCAGTACTTC.

The chain combines TRBV4-2 with TRBJ1-2; no reliable D call. V lost 0 bases to trimming and J lost 5 bases, with 13 bases between them. The CDR3 loop spans 15 amino acids. Germline V CDR1 and CDR2: LGHNA, YNFKEQ. The CDR3 DNA sequence: TGTGCCAGCAGCCAAGATCGGATTGGAGCTTATGGCTACACCTTC. Translated: CASSQDRIGAYGYTF.

This clone was seen once. The chain uses TRBV28 and TRBJ2-7, with TRBD1 matching 11 bases. With 8 bases clipped from V and 3 bases from J, the junction kept 0 bases outside the gene matches. The CDR3 loop spans 12 amino acids. Germline CDR1 reads MDHEN; CDR2 reads SYDVKM. The CDR3 DNA follows: TGTGCCAGCGGGACAGGGGGCTACGAGCAGTACTTC. It specifies CASGTGGYEQYF. The whole variable domain, filled in from reference TRBV28 and TRBJ2-7, reads DVKVTQSSRYLVKRTGEKVFLECVQDMDHENMFWYRQDPGLGLRLIYFSYDVKMKEKGDIPEGYSVSREKKERFSLILESASTNQTSMYLCASGTGGYEQYFGPGTRLTVT.

The V and J genes are TRBV7-2 and TRBJ1-2; D possibly corresponds to TRBD1 (6 bases). Germline CDR1 and CDR2: SGHTA and FQGNSA. The CDR3 length is 14 residues. The V and J ends lost 0 bases and 4 bases respectively, with 9 bases between them. CDR3 amino acids: CASSLALDSYGYTF. In DNA, the CDR3 is TGTGCCAGCAGCTTAGCCTTGGACAGCTATGGCTACACCTTC.

The sample holds one count of this clone. The rearrangement uses TRBV27 and TRBJ2-7, with 9 bases matching TRBD1. The CDR3 totals 15 residues. V gave up 1 base and J gave up 2 bases; unmatched junction bases: 3. From germline, CDR1 is MNHEY and CDR2 SMNVEV (reference sequence). CDR3 residues: CASSLFRDRAYEQYF. The CDR3 bases are TGTGCCAGCAGTTTATTCCGGGACAGGGCCTACGAGCAGTACTTC.

CDR3 nucleotide sequence: TGTGCCAGCAGTTTAGACCGGGACAGGGTATTCGTTCAGCCCCAGCATTTT. Its protein is CASSLDRDRVFVQPQHF. The chain employs TRBV28 and TRBJ1-5; TRBD1 aligns across 9 bases. Looked up from germline, CDR1 is MDHEN and CDR2 is SYDVKM. This CDR3 comprises 17 residues. The J segment lost 6 bases and the V segment lost 2 bases, leaving 11 bases of the junction unmatched.

This clone was observed a few times. An end of the junction does not agree with germline; a read error may underlie this. This chain joins TRBV4-2 and TRBJ1-2; D might be TRBD1 (5 bases). CDR3 length equals 14 residues. Looked up from germline, CDR1 is LGHNA and CDR2 is YNFKEQ. CDR3 in amino acids: CASSQDLKGLSPAF. CDR3 DNA: TGTGCCAGCAGCCAAGATCTGAAGGGACTGAGTCCAGCCTTC.

The chain links TRBV6-5 to TRBJ1-1, with unresolved D. The CDR3 is 16 residues long. Germline V gene data show CDR1 as MNHEY and CDR2 as SVGAGI. Trimming stripped 0 bases from V and 0 bases from J, with 11 bases between. The CDR3: CASSYSEGPLNTEAFF. The CDR3 DNA reads as TGTGCCAGCAGTTACTCTGAAGGACCCCTGAACACTGAAGCTTTCTTT.

A word on this clone: This same CDR3 is encoded by further DNA sequences in the sample. The J gene is TRBJ2-5, the V gene TRBV19, with 7 bases fitting TRBD1. In germline, CDR1 is LNHDA, CDR2 SQIVND (reference sequence). This CDR3 contains 14 residues. The trim removed 3 bases at V and 4 bases at J, leaving 5 bases unmatched. In DNA, the CDR3 is TGTGCCAGTAGTATCGAGGGGGCCGGAGAGACCCAGTACTTC. Translating gives CASSIEGAGETQYF.